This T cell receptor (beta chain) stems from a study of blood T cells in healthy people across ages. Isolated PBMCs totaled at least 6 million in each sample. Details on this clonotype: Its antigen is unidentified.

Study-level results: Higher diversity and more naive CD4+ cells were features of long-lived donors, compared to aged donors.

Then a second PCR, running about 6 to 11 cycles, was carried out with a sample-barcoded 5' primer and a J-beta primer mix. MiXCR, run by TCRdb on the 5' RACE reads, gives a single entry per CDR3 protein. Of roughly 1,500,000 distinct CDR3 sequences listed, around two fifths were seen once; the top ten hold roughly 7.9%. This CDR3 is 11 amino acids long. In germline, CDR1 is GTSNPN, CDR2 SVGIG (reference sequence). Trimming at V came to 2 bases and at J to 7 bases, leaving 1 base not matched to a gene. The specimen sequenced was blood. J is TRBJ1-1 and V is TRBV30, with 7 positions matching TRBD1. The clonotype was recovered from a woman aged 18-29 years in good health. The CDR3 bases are TGTGCCTGGAGTCGGGACAGTGAAGCTTTCTTT. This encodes CAWSRDSEAFF.